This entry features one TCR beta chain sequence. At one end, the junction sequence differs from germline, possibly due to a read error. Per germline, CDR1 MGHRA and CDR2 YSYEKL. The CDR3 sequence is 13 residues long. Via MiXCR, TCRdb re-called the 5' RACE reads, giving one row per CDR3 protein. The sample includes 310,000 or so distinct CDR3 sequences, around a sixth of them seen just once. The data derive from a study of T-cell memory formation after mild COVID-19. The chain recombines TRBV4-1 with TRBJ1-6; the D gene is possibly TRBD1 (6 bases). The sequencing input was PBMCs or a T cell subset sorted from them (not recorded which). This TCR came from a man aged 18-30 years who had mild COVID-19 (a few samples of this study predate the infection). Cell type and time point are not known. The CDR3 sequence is CASSQGPGTPLHF. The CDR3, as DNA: TGCGCCAGCAGCCAAGGTCCCGGGACACCACTCCACTTT.